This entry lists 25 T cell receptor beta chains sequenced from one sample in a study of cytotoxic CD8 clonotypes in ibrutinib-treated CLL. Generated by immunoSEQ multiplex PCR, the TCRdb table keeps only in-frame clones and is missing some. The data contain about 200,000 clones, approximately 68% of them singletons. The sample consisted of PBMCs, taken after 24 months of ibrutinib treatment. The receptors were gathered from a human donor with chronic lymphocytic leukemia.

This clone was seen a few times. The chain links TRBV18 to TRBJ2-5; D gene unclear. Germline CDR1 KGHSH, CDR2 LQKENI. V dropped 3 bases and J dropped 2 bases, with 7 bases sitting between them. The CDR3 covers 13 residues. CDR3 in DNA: TGTGCCAGCTCACCCCCGGGTCAAGAGACCCAGTACTTC. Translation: CASSPPGQETQYF.

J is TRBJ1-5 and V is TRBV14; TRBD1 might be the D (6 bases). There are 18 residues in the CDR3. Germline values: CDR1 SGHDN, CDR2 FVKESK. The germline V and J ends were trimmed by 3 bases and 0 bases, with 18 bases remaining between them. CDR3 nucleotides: TGTGCCAGCAGCCATGAACTGGACAGACAGTATAGCAATCAGCCCCAGCATTTT. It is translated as CASSHELDRQYSNQPQHF.

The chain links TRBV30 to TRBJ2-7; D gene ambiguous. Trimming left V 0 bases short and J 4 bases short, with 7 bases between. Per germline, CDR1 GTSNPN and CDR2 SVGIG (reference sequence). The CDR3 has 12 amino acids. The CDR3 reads CAWSVRLYEQYF. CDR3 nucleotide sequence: TGTGCCTGGAGTGTACGGCTTTACGAGCAGTACTTC.

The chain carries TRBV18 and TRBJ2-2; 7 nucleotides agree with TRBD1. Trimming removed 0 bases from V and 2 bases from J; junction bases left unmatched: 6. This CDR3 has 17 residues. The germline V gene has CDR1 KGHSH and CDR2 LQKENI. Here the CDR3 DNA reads TGTGCCAGCTCACCACCGGGACAGCAGATTAACACCGGGGAGCTGTTTTTT. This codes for CASSPPGQQINTGELFF. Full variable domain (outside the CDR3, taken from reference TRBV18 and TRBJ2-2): NAGVMQNPRHLVRRRGQEARLRCSPMKGHSHVYWYRQLPEEGLKFMVYLQKENIIDESGMPKERFSAEFPKEGPSILRIQQVVRGDSAAYFCASSPPGQQINTGELFFGEGSRLTVL.

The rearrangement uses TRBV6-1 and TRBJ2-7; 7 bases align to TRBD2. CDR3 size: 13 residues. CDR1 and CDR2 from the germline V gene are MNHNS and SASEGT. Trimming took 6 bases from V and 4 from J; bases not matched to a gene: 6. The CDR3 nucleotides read TGTGCCAGCAGGGCGGGAGTGAGGTACGAGCAGTACTTC. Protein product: CASRAGVRYEQYF.

Here the CDR3 DNA reads TGTGCCAGCAGTTTTCATAGGGCAGCGAACACCGGGGAGCTGTTTTTT. This sequence encodes CASSFHRAANTGELFF. This rearrangement joins TRBV27 to TRBJ2-2; D unclear. The CDR3 consists of 16 residues. Trimming stripped 3 bases from V and 0 bases from J, with 11 bases between. Germline CDR1 reads MNHEY; CDR2 reads SMNVEV (reference sequence).

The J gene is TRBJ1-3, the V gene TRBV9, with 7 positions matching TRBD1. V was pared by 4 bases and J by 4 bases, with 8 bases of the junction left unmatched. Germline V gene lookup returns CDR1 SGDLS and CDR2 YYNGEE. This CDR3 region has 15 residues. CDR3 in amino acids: CASSLQGIVGNTIYF. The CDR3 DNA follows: TGTGCCAGCAGCCTACAGGGGATAGTGGGAAACACCATATATTTT.

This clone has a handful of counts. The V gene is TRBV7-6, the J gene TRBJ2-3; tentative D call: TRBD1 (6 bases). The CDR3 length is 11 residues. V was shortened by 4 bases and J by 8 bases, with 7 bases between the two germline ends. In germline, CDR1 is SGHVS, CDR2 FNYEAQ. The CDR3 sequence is CASSSGATQYF. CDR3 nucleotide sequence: TGTGCCAGCAGCTCAGGGGCTACGCAGTATTTT.

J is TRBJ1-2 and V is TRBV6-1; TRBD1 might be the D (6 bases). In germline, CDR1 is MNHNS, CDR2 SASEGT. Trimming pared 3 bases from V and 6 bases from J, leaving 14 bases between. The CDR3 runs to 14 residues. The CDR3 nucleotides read TGTGCCAGCAGTGACACTCCACAGGGAAATGGCTACACCTTC. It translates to CASSDTPQGNGYTF.

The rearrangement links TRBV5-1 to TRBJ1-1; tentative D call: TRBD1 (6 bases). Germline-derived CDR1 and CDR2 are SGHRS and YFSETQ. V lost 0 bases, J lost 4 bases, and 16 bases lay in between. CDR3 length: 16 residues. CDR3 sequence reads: CASSLAGRAGATEAFF. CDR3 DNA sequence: TGCGCCAGCAGCTTGGCGGGCCGGGCAGGGGCCACTGAAGCTTTCTTT.

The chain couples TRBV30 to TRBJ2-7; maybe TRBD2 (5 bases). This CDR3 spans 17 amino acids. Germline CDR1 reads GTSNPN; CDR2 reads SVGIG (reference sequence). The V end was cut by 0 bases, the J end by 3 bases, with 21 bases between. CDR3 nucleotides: TGTGCCTGGAGTGTGACCCGTATGTCCGGGGTAAACTACGAGCAGTACTTC. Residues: CAWSVTRMSGVNYEQYF.

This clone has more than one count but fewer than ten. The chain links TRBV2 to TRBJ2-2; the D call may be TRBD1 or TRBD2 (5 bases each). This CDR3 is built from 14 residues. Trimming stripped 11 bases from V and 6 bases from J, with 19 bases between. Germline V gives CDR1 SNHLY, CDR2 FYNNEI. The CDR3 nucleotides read TGTGCCGGACGAGGGGAAATCTTAGCCGGGGAGCTGTTTTTT. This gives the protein CAGRGEILAGELFF.

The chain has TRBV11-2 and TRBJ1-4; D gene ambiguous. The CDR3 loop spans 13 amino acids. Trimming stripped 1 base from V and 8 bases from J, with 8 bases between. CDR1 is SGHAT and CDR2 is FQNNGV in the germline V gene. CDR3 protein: CASSLAVAEKLFF. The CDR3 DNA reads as TGTGCCAGCAGCTTAGCGGTGGCAGAAAAACTGTTTTTT.

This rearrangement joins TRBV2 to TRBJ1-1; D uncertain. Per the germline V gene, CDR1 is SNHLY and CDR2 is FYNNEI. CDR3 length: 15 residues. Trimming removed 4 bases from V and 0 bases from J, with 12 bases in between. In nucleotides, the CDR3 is TGTGCCAGCAGTGCCGGACTGTATGTGAACACTGAAGCTTTCTTT. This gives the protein CASSAGLYVNTEAFF.

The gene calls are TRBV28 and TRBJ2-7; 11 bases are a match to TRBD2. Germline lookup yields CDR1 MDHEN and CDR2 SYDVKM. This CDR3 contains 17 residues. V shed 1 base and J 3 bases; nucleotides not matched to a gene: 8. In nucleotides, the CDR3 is TGTGCCAGCAGTTTATTTGCTAGCGGGAGGAATCGCTACGAGCAGTACTTC. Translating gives CASSLFASGRNRYEQYF.

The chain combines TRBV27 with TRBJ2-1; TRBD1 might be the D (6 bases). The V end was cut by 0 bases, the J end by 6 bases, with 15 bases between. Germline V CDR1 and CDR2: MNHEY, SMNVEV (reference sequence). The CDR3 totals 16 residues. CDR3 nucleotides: TGTGCCAGCAGTTTATCTCCAGGGGCCGGAGGCAATGAGCAGTTCTTC. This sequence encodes CASSLSPGAGGNEQFF.

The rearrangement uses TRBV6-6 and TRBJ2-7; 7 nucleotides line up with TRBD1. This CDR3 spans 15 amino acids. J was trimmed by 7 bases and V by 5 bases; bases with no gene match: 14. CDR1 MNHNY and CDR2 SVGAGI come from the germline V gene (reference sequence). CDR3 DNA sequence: TGTGCCAGCAGTGAGACAGGGTTGTGGTTGGGTGAGCAGTACTTC. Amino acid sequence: CASSETGLWLGEQYF.

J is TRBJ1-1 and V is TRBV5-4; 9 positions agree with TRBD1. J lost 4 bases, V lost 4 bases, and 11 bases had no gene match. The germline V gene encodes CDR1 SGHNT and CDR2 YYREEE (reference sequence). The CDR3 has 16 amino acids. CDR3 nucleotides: TGTGCCAGCAGCCCCGACAGGGGGAGTCTGGGCACTGAAGCTTTCTTT. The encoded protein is CASSPDRGSLGTEAFF.

CDR3 nucleotides: TGTGCCAGCAGCGTAAGCCCATTTGGCGATGAGCAGTTCTTC. It codes for CASSVSPFGDEQFF. The gene calls are TRBV9 and TRBJ2-1, with no clear D. The CDR3 covers 14 residues. Germline V CDR1 and CDR2: SGDLS, YYNGEE. Trimming took off 1 base at V and 8 bases at J, with 13 bases between the two ends.

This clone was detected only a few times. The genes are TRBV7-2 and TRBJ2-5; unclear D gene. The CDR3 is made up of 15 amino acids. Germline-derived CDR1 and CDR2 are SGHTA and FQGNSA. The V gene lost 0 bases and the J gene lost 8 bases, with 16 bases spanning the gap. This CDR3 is CASSLAFGLVGTQYF. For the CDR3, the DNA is TGTGCCAGCAGCTTAGCATTCGGCCTAGTGGGAACCCAGTACTTC. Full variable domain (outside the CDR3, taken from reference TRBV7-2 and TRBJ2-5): GAGVSQSPSNKVTEKGKDVELRCDPISGHTALYWYRQSLGQGLEFLIYFQGNSAPDKSGLPSDRFSAERTGGSVSTLTIQRTQQEDSAVYLCASSLAFGLVGTQYFGPGTRLLVL.

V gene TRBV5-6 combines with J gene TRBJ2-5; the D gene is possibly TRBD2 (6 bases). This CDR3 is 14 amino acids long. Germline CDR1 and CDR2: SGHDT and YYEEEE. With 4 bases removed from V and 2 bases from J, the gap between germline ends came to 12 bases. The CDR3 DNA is TGTGCCAGCAGCCTGATAGCGGTACAAGAGACCCAGTACTTC. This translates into CASSLIAVQETQYF.

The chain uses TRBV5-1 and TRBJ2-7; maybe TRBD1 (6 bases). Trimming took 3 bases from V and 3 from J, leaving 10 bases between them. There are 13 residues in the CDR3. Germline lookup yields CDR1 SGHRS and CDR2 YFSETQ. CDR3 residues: CASSSMTGYEQYF. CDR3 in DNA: TGCGCCAGCAGCTCAATGACAGGCTACGAGCAGTACTTC.

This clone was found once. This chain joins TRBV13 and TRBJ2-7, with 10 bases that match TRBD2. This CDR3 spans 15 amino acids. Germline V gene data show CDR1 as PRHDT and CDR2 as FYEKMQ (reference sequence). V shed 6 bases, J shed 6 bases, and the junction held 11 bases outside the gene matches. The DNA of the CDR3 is TGTGCCAGCAGTCCCGGGACTAGCGACCTCGGCGAGCAGTACTTC. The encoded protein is CASSPGTSDLGEQYF.

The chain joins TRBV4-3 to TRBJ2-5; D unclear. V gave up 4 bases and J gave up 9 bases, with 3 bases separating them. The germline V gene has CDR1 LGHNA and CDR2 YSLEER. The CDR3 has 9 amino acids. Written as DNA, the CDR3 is TGCGCCAGCAGCCTGGCCCAGTACTTC. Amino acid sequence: CASSLAQYF.

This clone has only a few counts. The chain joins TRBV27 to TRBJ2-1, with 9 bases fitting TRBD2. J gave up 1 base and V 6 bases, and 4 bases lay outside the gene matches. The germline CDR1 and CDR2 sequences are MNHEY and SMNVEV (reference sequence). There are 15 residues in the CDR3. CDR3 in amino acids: CASSQSGGSYNEQFF. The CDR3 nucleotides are TGTGCCAGCAGCCAGAGCGGGGGGTCCTACAATGAGCAGTTCTTC.